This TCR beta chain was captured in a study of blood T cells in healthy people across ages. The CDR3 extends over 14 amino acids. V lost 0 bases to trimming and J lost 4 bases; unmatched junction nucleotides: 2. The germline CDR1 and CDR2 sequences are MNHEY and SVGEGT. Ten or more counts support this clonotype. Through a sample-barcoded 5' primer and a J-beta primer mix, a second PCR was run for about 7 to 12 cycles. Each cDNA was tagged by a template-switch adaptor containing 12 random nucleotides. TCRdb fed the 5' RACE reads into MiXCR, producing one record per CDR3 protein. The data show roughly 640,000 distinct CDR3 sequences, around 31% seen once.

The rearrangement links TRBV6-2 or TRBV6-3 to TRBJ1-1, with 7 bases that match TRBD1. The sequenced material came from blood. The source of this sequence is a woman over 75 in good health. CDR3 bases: TGTGCCAGCAGTTACTCGACAGGGATCACTGAAGCTTTCTTT. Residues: CASSYSTGITEAFF.